Listed below are T cell receptor beta chains from one sample, sequenced in a study of blood T cells in healthy people across ages. MiXCR, run by TCRdb on the 5' RACE reads, gives a single entry per CDR3 protein. Altogether some 1.5 million distinct CDR3 sequences are present, 28% being singletons, with the ten largest covering around 7.7%. The sample taken for sequencing was blood. All receptors come from a woman aged 25 to 39 in good health. The conserved cysteine and the conserved F or W are not part of the CDR3 here.

cdr3_aa	v_call	j_call
SAPTRQGATSGYT	TRBV20-1	TRBJ1-2
SAPGLAGEEQY	TRBV20-1	TRBJ2-7
ASSPNSGTNTGERF	TRBV9	TRBJ2-2
ASSFGTGLNQPQH	TRBV27	TRBJ1-5
ASSLVVGGEETQY	TRBV5-1	TRBJ2-5
ATSDGDRDGYT	TRBV24-1	TRBJ1-2
SARVRGLAAEQY	TRBV20-1	TRBJ2-5
ASSQPTDRDYGYT	TRBV4-1	TRBJ1-2
ASSHHGEVSNYGYT	TRBV4-2	TRBJ1-2
ASRVFANTGELF	TRBV9	TRBJ2-2
ASSQGTAANYGYT	TRBV7-9	TRBJ1-2
ASSLTPSGGQETQY	TRBV5-4	TRBJ2-5
SLIVRGGDTEAF	TRBV29-1	TRBJ1-1
ASSLEGGTAEQY	TRBV7-9	TRBJ2-7
ASSLRSGNTEAF	TRBV12-3/TRBV12-4	TRBJ1-1
SARIGGYQETQY	TRBV20-1	TRBJ2-5
ASSFGADEQY	TRBV18	TRBJ2-7
ASSPAGTSGRASYNEQF	TRBV5-1	TRBJ2-1
ASSQGAFSYEQF	TRBV3-1	TRBJ2-1
AISATGYGYT	TRBV10-3	TRBJ1-2
ASSQEFFGQPQH	TRBV4-3	TRBJ1-5
ATSGDRGPNLNTQY	TRBV15	TRBJ2-3
ASSQEGTSGRDEQY	TRBV4-3	TRBJ2-7
ASSLRSERGGGF	TRBV7-2	TRBJ2-1
AGSFRTGRRGGELF	TRBV7-2	TRBJ2-2
ASSRVLVSADTQY	TRBV4-1	TRBJ2-3
ASSLDKVSSHSSPLH	TRBV11-3	TRBJ1-6
ASSLTGPHDEQF	TRBV5-1	TRBJ2-1
ASSQDRRSDTQY	TRBV4-3	TRBJ2-3